The T cell receptor (beta chain) under discussion was sequenced for a study of blood T cell repertoires in COVID-19. Original handling: Reference gene primer amplification gave nucleated cell count estimates. TCRdb's copy holds only in-frame clones and misses some; the assay was immunoSEQ multiplex PCR. The V and J calls and clone size are taken from that table; D and trimming were inferred from the DNA. Of about 43,000 clones listed, about nine tenths are singletons. This CDR3 comprises 14 residues. V gave up 4 bases and J gave up 2 bases, with 12 bases separating them. Germline CDR1 SGDLS, CDR2 YYNGEE.

The chain employs TRBV9 and TRBJ2-5; D perhaps matches TRBD2 (6 bases). This sequence originates from a man between 60 and 75 years old with active COVID-19. Sequenced input: peripheral blood. The CDR3 spells CASSPGLTQETQYF. In DNA, the CDR3 is TGTGCCAGCAGCCCGGGACTCACGCAAGAGACCCAGTACTTC.